Sequencing of this T cell receptor (beta chain) was carried out in a study of blood T cell repertoires in COVID-19. Original processing notes: Scientists estimated how many nucleated cells there were by amplifying reference gene primers. TCRdb's table, derived via immunoSEQ multiplex PCR, lists solely in-frame clones and lacks some. The D gene and trimming were derived from the DNA, and the V and J assignments and clone size from that table. The repertoire holds 300,000 to 350,000 clones, with roughly 87% as singletons. The recovered donors of Cohort 3 showed two negative PCRs, clearance, or symptom resolution. The V and J ends lost 4 bases and 3 bases respectively, with 10 bases between them. Germline values: CDR1 SGDLS, CDR2 YYNGEE. This CDR3 region has 14 residues.

The V gene is TRBV9, the J gene TRBJ1-4; D perhaps matches TRBD1 (5 bases). The receptor comes from a woman in her twenties or thirties who had recovered from COVID-19. The sequenced sample was PBMCs or T cells enriched from blood (not recorded which). CDR3 amino acids: CASSLGGANEKLFF. The CDR3 DNA sequence: TGTGCCAGCAGCTTGGGGGGAGCTAATGAAAAACTGTTTTTT.